Listed below are T cell receptor beta chains from one sample, sequenced in a study of blood T cell repertoires in COVID-19. Assay: immunoSEQ multiplex PCR; the TCRdb copy retains only in-frame clones and omits some. The sample gives approximately 210,000 clones, almost 85% of which show up once; roughly 5% is in the top ten. Input material: peripheral blood. These receptors were collected from a woman in her 70s with active or convalescent COVID-19. CDR3s include the opening cysteine and the closing phenylalanine or tryptophan. The D gene is left open where the match is weak. The size of a clone is reported for some rows only, either as once, few or many, or as a class for expanded clones.

size	D	J	V	DNA	CDR3
.	TRBD2	TRBJ2-1	TRBV5-4	TGTGCCAGCAGCTTGTTCCTAGCGGACTACAATGAGCAGTTCTTC	CASSLFLADYNEQFF
.	TRBD1	TRBJ2-6	TRBV19	TGTGCCAGTAACCACAGGGGGCGGGGGACTGGGGCCAACGTCCTGACTTTC	CASNHRGRGTGANVLTF
.	.	TRBJ1-1	TRBV7-9	TGTGCCAGCAGCCACCCCCTTCAGGGGTCGAGGACTGAAGCTTTCTTT	CASSHPLQGSRTEAFF
.	TRBD2	TRBJ2-4	TRBV7-9	TGTGCCAGCAGCTTAACTGAGCGGGAGCGCCCCAAAAACATTCAGTACTTC	CASSLTERERPKNIQYF
.	TRBD2	TRBJ2-5	TRBV19	TGTGCCAGTAGTTTAAGCAACGGGGGGGGAGAGACCCAGTACTTC	CASSLSNGGGETQYF
.	.	TRBJ2-7	TRBV15	TGTGCCACCTGGAGGGTAGGCTACGAGCAGTACTTC	CATWRVGYEQYF
few	TRBD2	TRBJ2-1	TRBV28	TGTGCCAGCAGTTTCTCTAGCGGGAGACGGGATGAGCAGTTCTTC	CASSFSSGRRDEQFF
.	.	TRBJ1-1	TRBV7-3	TGTGCCAGCAGCTTGGGTGGTTACGGGTCGAACACTGAAGCTTTCTTT	CASSLGGYGSNTEAFF
.	TRBD2	TRBJ2-5	TRBV5-6	TGTGCCAGCAGCTTGGGACTAGCTCTAGAGACCCAGTACTTC	CASSLGLALETQYF
.	TRBD1	TRBJ1-2	TRBV6-2/TRBV6-3	TGTGCCAGCAGTCGGACAGGGAGTAGCTATGGCTACACCTTC	CASSRTGSSYGYTF
once	TRBD2	TRBJ2-1	TRBV30	TGTGCCTGGACTAGCGGGTTTGGCCCAATGAAACAGTTCTTC	CAWTSGFGPMKQFF
.	.	TRBJ1-2	TRBV3-1/TRBV3-2	TGTGCCAGCAGCCCGGGAGGGACCTATGGCTACACCTTC	CASSPGGTYGYTF
.	.	TRBJ1-1	TRBV18	TGTGCCAGCTCACCAAGGACAGAGAACACTGAAGCTTTCTTT	CASSPRTENTEAFF
.	.	TRBJ2-5	TRBV27	TGTGCCAGCGGCGACAGGAGCCTCGAAGAGACCCAGTACTTC	CASGDRSLEETQYF
once	TRBD1	TRBJ1-4	TRBV6-5	TGTGCCAGCAGTTACTCCGGGGACAGGTCTGAAAAACTGTTTTTT	CASSYSGDRSEKLFF
.	TRBD2	TRBJ2-1	TRBV28	TGTGCCAGCAGATCGGGGACTAGCGGTTACAATGAGCAGTTCTTC	CASRSGTSGYNEQFF
.	TRBD1	TRBJ2-5	TRBV5-6	TGTGCCAGCAGCTATGACAGGGGTACGAAGACCCAGTACTTC	CASSYDRGTKTQYF
.	TRBD1	TRBJ1-4	TRBV28	TGTGCCAGCAGCTTGGACAGGGTAGAGGAAAAACTGTTTTTT	CASSLDRVEEKLFF
.	TRBD1	TRBJ2-3	TRBV5-5	TGTGCCAGCAGCTTTTTTCTGTCGGGACAGGGCACAGATACGCAGTATTTT	CASSFFLSGQGTDTQYF
.	.	TRBJ2-6	TRBV7-9	TGTGCCAGCAGCTTAGGAGGCTCTGGGGCCAACGTCCTGACTTTC	CASSLGGSGANVLTF
.	TRBD1	TRBJ2-1	TRBV6-6	TGTGCCAGCAGGCCCCCCGGGACAGGGGGGGCTAATGAGCAGTTCTTC	CASRPPGTGGANEQFF
.	TRBD1	TRBJ2-1	TRBV18	TGTGCCAGCTCACACGGGGACAGGGGTGAACAGTTCTTC	CASSHGDRGEQFF
.	TRBD2	TRBJ2-3	TRBV7-3	TGTGCCAGCAGCTTGGGACTAGCGGGGGGCGGCACAGATACGCAGTATTTT	CASSLGLAGGGTDTQYF
.	TRBD2	TRBJ2-2	TRBV5-3	TGTGCCACCCCCACGGGAGGGGGCACCGGGGAGCTGTTTTTT	CATPTGGGTGELFF
.	TRBD1	TRBJ2-3	TRBV19	TGTGCCAGCCGCCGGACAGGGAGCACAGATACGCAGTATTTT	CASRRTGSTDTQYF
.	.	TRBJ2-2	TRBV7-2	TGTGCCAGCAGCTGGAGGGAGGGGGAGCTGTTTTTT	CASSWREGELFF
.	.	TRBJ2-7	TRBV9	TGTGCCAGCAGCGTAGGACCCGGGGTGAGCTACGAGCAGTACTTC	CASSVGPGVSYEQYF
.	TRBD1	TRBJ2-2	TRBV5-4	TGTGCCAGCAGCCCGCGTCCGGGACAGGGAAATTCTGGGGAGCTGTTTTTT	CASSPRPGQGNSGELFF